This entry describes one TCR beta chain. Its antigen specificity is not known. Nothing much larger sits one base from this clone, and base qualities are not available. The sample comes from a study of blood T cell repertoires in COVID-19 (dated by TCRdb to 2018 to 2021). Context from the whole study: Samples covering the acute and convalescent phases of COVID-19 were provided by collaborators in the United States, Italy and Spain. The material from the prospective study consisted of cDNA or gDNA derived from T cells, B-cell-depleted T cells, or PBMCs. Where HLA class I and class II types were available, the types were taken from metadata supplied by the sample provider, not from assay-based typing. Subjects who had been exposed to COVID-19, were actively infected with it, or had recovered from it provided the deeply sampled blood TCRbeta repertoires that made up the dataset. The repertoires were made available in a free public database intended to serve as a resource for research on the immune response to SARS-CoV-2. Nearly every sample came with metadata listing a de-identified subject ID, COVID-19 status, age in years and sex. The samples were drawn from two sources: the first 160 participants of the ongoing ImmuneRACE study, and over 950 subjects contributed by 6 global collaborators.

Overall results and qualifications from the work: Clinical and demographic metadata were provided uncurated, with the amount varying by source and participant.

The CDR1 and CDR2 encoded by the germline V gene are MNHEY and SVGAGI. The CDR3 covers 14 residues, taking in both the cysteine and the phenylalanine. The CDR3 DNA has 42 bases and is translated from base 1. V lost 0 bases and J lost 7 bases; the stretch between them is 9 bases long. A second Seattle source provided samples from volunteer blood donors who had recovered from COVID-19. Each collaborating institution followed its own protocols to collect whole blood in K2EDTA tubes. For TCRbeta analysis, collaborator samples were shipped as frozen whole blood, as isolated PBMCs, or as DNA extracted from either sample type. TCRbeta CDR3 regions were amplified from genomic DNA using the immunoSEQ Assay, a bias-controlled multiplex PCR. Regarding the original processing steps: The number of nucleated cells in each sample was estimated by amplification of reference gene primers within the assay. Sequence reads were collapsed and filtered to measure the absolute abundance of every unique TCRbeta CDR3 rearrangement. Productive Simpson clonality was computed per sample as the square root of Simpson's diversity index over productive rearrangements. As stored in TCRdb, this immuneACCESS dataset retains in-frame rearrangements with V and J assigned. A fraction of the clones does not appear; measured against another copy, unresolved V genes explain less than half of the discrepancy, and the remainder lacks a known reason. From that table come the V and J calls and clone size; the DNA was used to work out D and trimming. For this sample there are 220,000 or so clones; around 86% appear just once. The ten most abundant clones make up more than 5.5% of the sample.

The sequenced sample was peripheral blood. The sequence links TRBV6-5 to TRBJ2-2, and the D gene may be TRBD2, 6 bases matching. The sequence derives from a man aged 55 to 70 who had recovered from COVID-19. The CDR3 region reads CASSYSAGGGELFF. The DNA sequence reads TGTGCCAGCAGTTACTCCGCCGGGGGCGGGGAGCTGTTTTTT.